Below, 5 T cell receptor beta chains from the same sample are listed, as sequenced in a study of CD8+ T cells in alopecia areata. RNA was isolated and reverse transcribed to cDNA, the sequencing template. Here immunoSEQ multiplex PCR was the method, and the copy in TCRdb shows in-frame clones only, minus some. The repertoire has around 200,000 clones, 50% to 70% of them found once; the top ten carry around 1.6%. The source was CD4+ T cells sorted from blood, collected at week 0. The receptor source for this set is a human donor with alopecia areata.

V is TRBV5-1 and J is TRBJ1-5; no reliable D call. Per germline, CDR1 SGHRS and CDR2 YFSETQ. The CDR3 length is 13 residues. Trimming took off 0 bases at V and 0 bases at J, with 1 base between the two ends. CDR3 region: CASSLDSNQPQHF. The DNA for the CDR3 is TGCGCCAGCAGCTTGGATAGCAATCAGCCCCAGCATTTT.

The V call is TRBV27, the J call TRBJ2-7; D might be TRBD1 (7 bases). Germline assignment: CDR1 MNHEY and CDR2 SMNVEV (reference sequence). Trimming took off 5 bases at V and 3 bases at J, with 17 bases between the two ends. The CDR3 consists of 15 residues. Here the CDR3 DNA reads TGTGCCAGCAGTCCCCAGGGGGGAGCATACTACGAGCAGTACTTC. Amino acids: CASSPQGGAYYEQYF.

This clone came up once. The chain couples TRBV5-6 to TRBJ2-7; the match to TRBD1 covers 8 bases. Germline assignment: CDR1 SGHDT and CDR2 YYEEEE. J lost 8 bases, V lost 4 bases, and 5 bases had no gene match. The CDR3 runs to 12 residues. Here the CDR3 reads CASSLGQGKQYF. In DNA form, the CDR3 reads TGTGCCAGCAGCCTTGGACAGGGCAAGCAGTACTTC.

The chain employs TRBV29-1 and TRBJ2-5, with TRBD1 matching 7 bases. CDR1 and CDR2 from the germline V gene are SQVTM and ANQGSEA. Unmatched junction bases numbered 12, after V lost 6 bases and J lost 5 bases. The CDR3 spans 14 residues. The CDR3 DNA reads as TGCAGCGTCGTTGGGACAGCCTCAACGGAGACCCAGTACTTC. Translated: CSVVGTASTETQYF.

The chain joins TRBV5-1 to TRBJ2-2; 8 nucleotides agree with TRBD1. CDR1 SGHRS and CDR2 YFSETQ come from the germline V gene. The CDR3 totals 17 residues. Losses at the gene ends were 4 bases for V and 0 bases for J; bases not matched to a gene: 8. CDR3 nucleotide sequence: TGCGCCAGCAGCCCGGGACAGGCGCCGCCGAACACCGGGGAGCTGTTTTTT. The encoded protein is CASSPGQAPPNTGELFF.